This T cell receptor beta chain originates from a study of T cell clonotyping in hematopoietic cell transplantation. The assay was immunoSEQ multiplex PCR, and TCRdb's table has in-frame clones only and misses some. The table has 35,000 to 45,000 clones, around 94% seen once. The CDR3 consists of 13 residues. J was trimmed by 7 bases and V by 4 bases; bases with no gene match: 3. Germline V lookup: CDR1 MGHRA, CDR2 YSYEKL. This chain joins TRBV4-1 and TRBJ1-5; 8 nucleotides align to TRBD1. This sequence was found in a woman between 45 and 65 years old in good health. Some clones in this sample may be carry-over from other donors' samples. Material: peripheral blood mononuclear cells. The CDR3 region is CASSPGGGQPQHF. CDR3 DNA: TGCGCCAGCAGCCCAGGGGGCGGCCAGCCCCAGCATTTT.